The 8 T cell receptor beta chains listed next were all sequenced from one sample in a study of Graves' ophthalmopathy and Graves' hyperthyroidism (dated by TCRdb to between 2018 and 2020). This sample was sequenced with an Illumina HiSeq 2000. For repertoire sequencing, the TCR beta CDR3 regions were amplified from RNA transcripts. The first round was an RT-PCR using HTBI primers with the Qiagen OneStep RT-PCR kit, and this first round was followed by a second-round multiplex PCR, then size selection and purification. Starting from the raw public reads, TCRdb applied fastp trimming at Q25, assembled clones with MiXCR and retained in-frame beta chains. Entries that share a CDR3 protein sequence are merged under the most common genes and DNA. The sample contains almost 750,000 distinct CDR3 sequences, approximately 40% of them found a single time. The leading ten clones occupy 40% to 45% of the sample.

Input material: peripheral blood. These receptors were collected from an adult man with Graves' ophthalmopathy.

This chain connects TRBV7-2 to TRBJ2-7; TRBD1 agrees at 9 bases. Germline V gives CDR1 SGHTA, CDR2 FQGNSA. Trimming took 6 bases from V and 2 from J; bases not matched to a gene: 11. The CDR3 length is 16 residues. DNA of the CDR3: TGTGCCAGCAGTCAGGGGGACAGGGTTTTGGCCTACGAGCAGTACTTC. Its protein is CASSQGDRVLAYEQYF.

This clonotype was recorded once. This chain links TRBV20-1 with TRBJ1-1; D unresolved. The CDR3 is 15 residues long. Germline CDR1 DFQATT, CDR2 SNEGSKA (reference sequence). V dropped 2 bases and J dropped 3 bases, with 16 bases sitting between them. The CDR3 region is CSARWFAYPDTEAFF. The CDR3 coding sequence is TGCAGTGCTAGATGGTTCGCATATCCCGACACTGAAGCTTTCTTT.

The chain uses TRBV2 and TRBJ1-5; D unresolved. This CDR3 is 11 amino acids long. Trimming took 11 bases from V and 4 from J, leaving 9 bases between them. Germline CDR1 SNHLY, CDR2 FYNNEI. CDR3 sequence reads: CAHGFNQPQHF. The CDR3 nucleotides read TGTGCCCACGGGTTTAATCAGCCCCAGCATTTT.

There are a few counts of this clonotype. The CDR3 DNA sequence: TGTGCCAGCAGTTCCTCCGGGGCGCCCGGTCGTCAGCCCCAGCATTTT. Its protein product is CASSSSGAPGRQPQHF. This chain joins TRBV7-9 and TRBJ1-5, with D perhaps TRBD1 (5 bases). The CDR3 runs to 16 residues. The germline V and J ends were trimmed by 6 bases and 6 bases, with 21 bases remaining between them. Germline V gene data show CDR1 as SEHNR and CDR2 as FQNEAQ (reference sequence).

This clonotype was detected many times. The CDR3 nucleotides read TGTGCCAGCAGTGCTGGACCAGTTGGAAACACCATATATTTT. Protein: CASSAGPVGNTIYF. The chain has TRBV2 and TRBJ1-3, with D unresolved. With 4 bases removed from V and 3 bases from J, the gap between germline ends came to 10 bases. Germline V gene sequence: CDR1 SNHLY, CDR2 FYNNEI. There are 14 residues in the CDR3.

Turning to this clonotype: Germline is not matched at one junction end, which may reflect a read error. Written as DNA, the CDR3 is TGTGCCACCAGCTGGCCCGGACATGGTAAAACTGAAGCTTCCTTT. It translates to CATSWPGHGKTEASF. The genes are TRBV15 and TRBJ1-1; D is possibly TRBD1 (5 bases). This CDR3 region has 15 residues. Germline CDR1 is LNHNV and CDR2 is YYDKDF (reference sequence).

This clonotype has at least ten counts. V and J are TRBV19 and TRBJ1-4, with D possibly TRBD1 on 5 matching bases. V was trimmed by 5 bases and J by 5 bases, leaving 15 bases between them. Per the germline V gene, CDR1 is LNHDA and CDR2 is SQIVND (reference sequence). The CDR3 extends over 15 amino acids. The CDR3 DNA sequence: TGTGCCAGTAGTTACGCAGGGCGGACGAATGAAAAACTGTTTTTT. As protein: CASSYAGRTNEKLFF. The full variable domain, with the rest looked up from reference TRBV19 and TRBJ1-4, is DGGITQSPKYLFRKEGQNVTLSCEQNLNHDAMYWYRQDPGQGLRLIYYSQIVNDFQKGDIAEGYSVSREKKESFPLTVTSAQKNPTAFYLCASSYAGRTNEKLFFGSGTQLSVL.

The V gene is TRBV5-1, the J gene TRBJ2-6; 8 bases are shared with TRBD2. J was trimmed by 5 bases and V by 2 bases; bases with no gene match: 3. The CDR3 covers 15 residues. Germline V CDR1 and CDR2: SGHRS, YFSETQ. The CDR3 here is CASSLRSGRANVLTF. CDR3 DNA sequence: TGCGCCAGCAGCTTACGTAGCGGGAGGGCCAACGTCCTGACTTTC.